The table lists the clone carrying this T cell receptor beta chain with a count of one. No antigen is known for it. This record comes from a study of cytomegalovirus exposure and HLA in healthy donors. It was with 60 Vbeta and 13 Jbeta primers that the PCR ran. Sequenced by immunoSEQ multiplex PCR; TCRdb stores in-frame clones only, minus some. The sample has around 130,000 clones, about 78% seen once. Points from the study as a whole: The study assumed roughly uniform donor sequencing depth for presence/absence analyses.

Per germline, CDR1 SGHAT and CDR2 FQNNGV. The junction had 3 bases not matched to a gene; V was cut back by 6 bases and J by 8 bases. This CDR3 contains 14 residues. This receptor was identified in a man in his fifties or sixties in good health and CMV-seronegative. The specimen sequenced was PBMCs. V usage is TRBV11-2 and J usage is TRBJ2-1, with TRBD2 matching over 14 bases. In DNA form, the CDR3 reads TGTGCCAGCAGGGGACTAGCGGGAGTTTATGAGCAGTTCTTC. Its translation is CASRGLAGVYEQFF.